This TCR beta chain was profiled in a study of long-term antiretroviral therapy in people with HIV. Study conclusions and caveats: Therapy changes, viral resistance and ART adherence were not documented in the available data.

With respect to this clone: What it binds is not known.

Among participants with HIV, every one received treatment in the United States. Every specimen provided 1-10 million cryopreserved PBMC before DNA extraction took place. The authors ran the immunoSEQ assay, v3.0, at survey level. Sequenced by immunoSEQ multiplex PCR; TCRdb stores in-frame clones only, minus some. The table includes some 11,000 clones, nearly 85% detected once. Germline lookup yields CDR1 SGHNT and CDR2 YENEEA. The V end lost 1 base, the J end lost 6 bases, and 5 bases lay between the germline ends. CDR3 length: 12 residues. The chain employs TRBV11-3 and TRBJ2-3, with D perhaps matching TRBD1 or TRBD2 (5 bases each). Sequenced here: unsorted PBMCs, sampled 3.4 years after starting antiretroviral therapy. The clonotype was recovered from a man aged 35-49 years with HIV. The CDR3 bases are TGTGCCAGCAGCTTAGGGGGGGATACGCAGTATTTT. Its protein product is CASSLGGDTQYF.